A single TCR beta chain is shown here with its context. This CDR3 contains 15 residues. Germline assignment: CDR1 LGHDT and CDR2 YNNKEL (reference sequence). V was pared by 1 base and J by 3 bases, with 10 bases between. Random hexamers primed reverse transcription of about 0.45 to 1 ug RNA. TCRdb fed the immunoSEQ multiplex PCR reads into MiXCR, producing one record per CDR3 protein. The sample has some 190,000 distinct CDR3 sequences, approximately 94% seen once. The sample originates from a study of CD8 T cells in Susac syndrome. The chain employs TRBV3-1 and TRBJ1-5, with a possible D match to TRBD1 (6 bases). This receptor was taken from a human donor with Susac syndrome. Source material: CD4+ T cells from PBMCs. The CDR3 nucleotides read TGTGCCAGCAGCCAAGTCCGGGACACCAATCAGCCCCAGCATTTT. Protein sequence: CASSQVRDTNQPQHF.